A single TCR beta chain is shown here with its context. The sample comes from a study of blood T cell repertoires in COVID-19. Study-level information: The samples span acute and convalescent COVID-19 from the United States, Italy and Spain.

Per the original methods: Amplification of reference gene primers was used by the study to estimate nucleated cell counts. Assay: immunoSEQ multiplex PCR; the TCRdb copy retains only in-frame clones and omits some. V, J and clone size are those of that table, while D and trimming were read from the DNA. The repertoire holds approximately 170,000 clones, around 85% seen once, with 7.5% to 10% in the top ten. The CDR3 sequence is 16 residues long. The junction had 10 bases not matched to a gene; V was cut back by 3 bases and J by 7 bases. The V gene's germline CDR1 is KGHDR and CDR2 SFDVKD. The gene calls are TRBV24-1 and TRBJ2-2, with TRBD2 identical over 7 bases. This TCR came from a woman over 75 with COVID-19, enrolled during active disease. Input material: peripheral blood. The CDR3 here is CATSDPWVPSGGELFF. Written as DNA, the CDR3 is TGTGCCACCAGTGATCCTTGGGTCCCTAGCGGCGGGGAGCTGTTTTTT.